The T cell receptor beta chain under discussion was sequenced for a study of cytomegalovirus exposure and HLA in healthy donors. Germline V gives CDR1 SGHNT, CDR2 YYREEE (reference sequence). There are 15 residues in the CDR3. General observations from the study: The study labeled 150 or so TCR beta chains cytomegalovirus-associated.

It was with 60 Vbeta and 13 Jbeta primers that the PCR ran. TCRdb keeps only in-frame clones here, not all; method: immunoSEQ multiplex PCR. This sample has around 170,000 clones; roughly 85% occur once, and the top ten carry under 0.9%. About this clone itself: Its antigen is as yet unknown.

This clonotype originated in a woman in her thirties or forties in good health and CMV-seronegative. Sequencing input: PBMCs. The V call is TRBV5-4, the J call TRBJ2-5; maybe TRBD2 (6 bases). The J call may be mistaken, given a closer DNA end match to TRBJ2-7. CDR3 loop: CASSLGAGISYEQYF. The DNA for the CDR3 is TGTGCCAGCAGCTTGGGGGCGGGAATCTCCTACGAGCAGTACTTC.